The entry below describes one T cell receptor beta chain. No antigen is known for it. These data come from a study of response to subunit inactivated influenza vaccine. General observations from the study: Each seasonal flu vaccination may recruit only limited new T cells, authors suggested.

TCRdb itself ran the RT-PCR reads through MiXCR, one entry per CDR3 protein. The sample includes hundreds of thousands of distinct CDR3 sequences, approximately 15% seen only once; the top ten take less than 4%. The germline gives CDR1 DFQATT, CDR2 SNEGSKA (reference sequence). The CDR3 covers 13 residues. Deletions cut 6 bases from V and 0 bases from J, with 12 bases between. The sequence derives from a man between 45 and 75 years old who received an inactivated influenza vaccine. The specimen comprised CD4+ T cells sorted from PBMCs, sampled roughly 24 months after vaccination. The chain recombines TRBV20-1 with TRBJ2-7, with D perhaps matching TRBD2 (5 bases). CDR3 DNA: TGCAGTGCGCTATGGGAGCGCTCCTACGAGCAGTACTTC. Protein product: CSALWERSYEQYF.